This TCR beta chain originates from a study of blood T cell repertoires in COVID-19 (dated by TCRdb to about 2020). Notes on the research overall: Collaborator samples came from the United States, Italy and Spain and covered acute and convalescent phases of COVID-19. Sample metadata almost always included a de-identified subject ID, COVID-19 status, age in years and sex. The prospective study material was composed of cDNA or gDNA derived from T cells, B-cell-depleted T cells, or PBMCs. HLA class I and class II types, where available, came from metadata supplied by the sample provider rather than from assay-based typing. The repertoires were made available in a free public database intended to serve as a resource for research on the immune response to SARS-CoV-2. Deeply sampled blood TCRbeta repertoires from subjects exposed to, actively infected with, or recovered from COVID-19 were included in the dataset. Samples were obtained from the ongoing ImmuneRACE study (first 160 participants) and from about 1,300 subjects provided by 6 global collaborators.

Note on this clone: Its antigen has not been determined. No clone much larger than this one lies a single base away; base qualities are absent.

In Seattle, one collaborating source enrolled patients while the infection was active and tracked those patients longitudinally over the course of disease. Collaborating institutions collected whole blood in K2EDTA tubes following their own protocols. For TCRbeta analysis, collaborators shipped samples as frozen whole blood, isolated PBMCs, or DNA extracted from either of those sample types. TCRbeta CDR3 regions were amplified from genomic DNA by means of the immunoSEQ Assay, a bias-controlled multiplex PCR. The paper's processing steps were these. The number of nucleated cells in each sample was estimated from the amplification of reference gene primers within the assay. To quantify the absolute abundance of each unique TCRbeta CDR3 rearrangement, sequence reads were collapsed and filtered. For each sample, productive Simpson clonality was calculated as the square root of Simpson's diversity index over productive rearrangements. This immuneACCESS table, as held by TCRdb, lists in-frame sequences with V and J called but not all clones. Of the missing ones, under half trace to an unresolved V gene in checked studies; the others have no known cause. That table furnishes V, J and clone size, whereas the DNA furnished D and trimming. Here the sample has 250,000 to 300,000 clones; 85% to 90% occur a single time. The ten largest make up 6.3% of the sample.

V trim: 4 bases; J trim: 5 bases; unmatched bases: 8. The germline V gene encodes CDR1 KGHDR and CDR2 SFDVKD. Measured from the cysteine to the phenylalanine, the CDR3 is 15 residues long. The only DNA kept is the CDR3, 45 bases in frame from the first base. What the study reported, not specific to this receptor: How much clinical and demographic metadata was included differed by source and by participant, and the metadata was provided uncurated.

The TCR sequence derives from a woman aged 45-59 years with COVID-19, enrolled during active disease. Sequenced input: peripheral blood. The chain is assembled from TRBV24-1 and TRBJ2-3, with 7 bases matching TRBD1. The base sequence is TGTGCCACCAGTGAAAACAGGGGCCTAAGAGATACGCAGTATTTT. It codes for CATSENRGLRDTQYF.